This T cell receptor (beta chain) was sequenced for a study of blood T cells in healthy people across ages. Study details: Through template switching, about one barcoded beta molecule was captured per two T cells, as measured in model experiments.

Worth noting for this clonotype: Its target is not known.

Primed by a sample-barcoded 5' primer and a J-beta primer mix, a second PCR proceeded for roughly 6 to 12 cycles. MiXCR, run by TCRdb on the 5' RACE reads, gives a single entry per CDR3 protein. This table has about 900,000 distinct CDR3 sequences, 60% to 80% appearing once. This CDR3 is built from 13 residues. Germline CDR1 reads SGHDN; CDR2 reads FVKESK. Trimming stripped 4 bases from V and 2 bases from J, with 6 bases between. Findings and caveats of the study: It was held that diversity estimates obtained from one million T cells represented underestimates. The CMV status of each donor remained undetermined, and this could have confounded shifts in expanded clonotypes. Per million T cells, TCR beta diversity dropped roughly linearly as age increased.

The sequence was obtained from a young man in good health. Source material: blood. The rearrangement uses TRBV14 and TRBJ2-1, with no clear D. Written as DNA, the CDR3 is TGTGCCAGCAGCCCCCAAGCCTACAATGAGCAGTTCTTC. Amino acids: CASSPQAYNEQFF.